This T cell receptor beta chain was profiled in a study of blood T cell repertoires in COVID-19 (dated by TCRdb to between 2020 and 2021). The study in broad terms: Samples covering the acute and convalescent phases of COVID-19 were provided by collaborators in the United States, Italy and Spain. The material from the prospective study consisted of cDNA or gDNA derived from T cells, B-cell-depleted T cells, or PBMCs. The dataset comprised deeply sampled blood TCRbeta repertoires from subjects exposed to, actively infected with, or recovered from COVID-19. A freely available public database, intended as a resource for researchers studying the immune response to SARS-CoV-2, is where the repertoires were released. Samples were obtained from the ongoing ImmuneRACE study (first 160 participants) and from over 1,000 subjects provided by 6 global collaborators. Nearly every sample came with metadata listing a de-identified subject ID, COVID-19 status, age in years and sex. Where HLA class I and class II types were available, the types were taken from metadata supplied by the sample provider, not from assay-based typing. What the authors observed across the whole study: The amount of clinical and demographic metadata varied by source and participant and was provided uncurated.

To note about this clone: Its antigen specificity is not known. Base qualities are not at hand, and no much larger clone is one base apart.

The immunoSEQ Assay, a bias-controlled multiplex PCR, was used to amplify TCRbeta CDR3 regions from genomic DNA. As for how the authors treated the data: Within the assay, amplification of reference gene primers was used to estimate how many nucleated cells each sample contained. Sequence reads were collapsed and filtered to measure the absolute abundance of every unique TCRbeta CDR3 rearrangement. For each sample, productive Simpson clonality was calculated as the square root of Simpson's diversity index across productive rearrangements. TCRdb stores this immuneACCESS table with in-frame sequences only. Part of the clones is absent; in the studies checked, under half of the shortfall reflects unresolved V genes, and no reason is known for the rest. V and J calls and clone size come straight from that table; D and trimming were deduced from the DNA. In this sample the table shows roughly 200,000 clones, approximately 80% of which occur a single time. The ten largest clonotypes hold 7.5% to 9% of the sample.

The CDR1 and CDR2 encoded by the germline V gene are SGDLS and YYNGEE. Here V drops 4 bases and J drops 5 bases, and the junction holds 3 bases not matched to any gene. The CDR3 goes from the cysteine to the phenylalanine over 14 residues. This entry keeps only the CDR3 DNA: 42 bases, framed from base 1. One collaborating source in Seattle enrolled patients during active infection and followed them longitudinally through the course of disease. Each collaborating institution followed its own protocols to collect whole blood in K2EDTA tubes. For TCRbeta analysis, collaborator samples were shipped as frozen whole blood, as isolated PBMCs, or as DNA extracted from either sample type.

The chain uses TRBV9 and TRBJ1-6; TRBD1 aligns with 7 central bases. Sequenced material: peripheral blood. The source is a woman of 80 years or more with COVID-19, enrolled during active disease. The CDR3 has the sequence CASSQGQNNSPLHF. The DNA is as follows: TGTGCCAGCAGCCAGGGACAGAATAATTCACCCCTCCACTTT.